This T cell receptor (beta chain) was profiled in a study of immune heterogeneity within non-small cell lung tumors. Regarding the study as a whole: Clonality of local T cells correlated moderately but significantly with local tumor mutational burden (R about 0.35). Within a patient, dominant CDR3 beta clonotypes were shared across sites, though different locations had unique frequent clones.

The authors amplified TCR beta CDR3 by multiplex PCR with 32 V and 13 J primers. TCRdb called the multiplex PCR reads again in MiXCR, with one record for every CDR3 protein. Altogether about 13,000 distinct CDR3 sequences are present, 20% to 25% being singletons, with the ten largest covering about an eighth. The template for each sample was approximately 0.65 ug of genomic DNA, which had been extracted from bulk tumor tissue. Multiple biopsies spaced far apart were taken from each primary tumor during surgery. Curative surgery was undertaken by patients, who had untreated, newly diagnosed non-small cell lung cancer. Surgery with curative intent was being performed on the donors, who were newly diagnosed non-small cell lung cancer patients. The length of the CDR3 is 14 residues. Losses at the gene ends were 5 bases for V and 4 bases for J; bases not matched to a gene: 7. This clonotype is labeled as medium-sized (0.01 to 0.1%). The antigen remains undetermined.

Source material: lung tumor tissue. The origin of this receptor is a middle-aged man with non-small cell lung cancer. The chain employs TRBV12-3 or TRBV12-4 and TRBJ1-1; 7 nucleotides align to TRBD1. CDR3 in amino acids: CASSKQGLATEAFF. The CDR3 bases are TGTGCCAGCAGTAAACAGGGGCTAGCCACTGAAGCTTTCTTT.